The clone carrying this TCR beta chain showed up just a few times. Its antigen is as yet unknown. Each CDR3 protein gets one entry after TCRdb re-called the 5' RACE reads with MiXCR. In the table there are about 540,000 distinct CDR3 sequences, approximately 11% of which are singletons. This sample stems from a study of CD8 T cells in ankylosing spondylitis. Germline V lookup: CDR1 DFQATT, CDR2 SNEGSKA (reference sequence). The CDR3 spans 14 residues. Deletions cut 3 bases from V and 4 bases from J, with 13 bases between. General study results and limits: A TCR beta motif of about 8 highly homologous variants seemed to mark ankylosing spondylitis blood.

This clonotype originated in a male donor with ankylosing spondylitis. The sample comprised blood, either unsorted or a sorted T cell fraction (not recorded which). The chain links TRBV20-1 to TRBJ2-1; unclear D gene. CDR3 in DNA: TGCAGTGCTAGTCTCGGGTCAGATTACAATGAGCAGTTCTTC. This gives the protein CSASLGSDYNEQFF.